The clone carrying this T cell receptor beta chain was seen at least ten times. These data are taken from a study of T cells in Graves' hyperthyroidism and ophthalmopathy. TCR beta CDR3 sequences were amplified from RNA transcripts. An initial round of RT-PCR targeting the TCR CDR3 relied on the HTBI primer set. TCRdb itself ran the multiplex PCR reads through MiXCR, one entry per CDR3 protein. The repertoire includes 340,000 or so distinct CDR3 sequences, about 18% of them detected once, and around 50% sits in the top ten. J gave up 7 bases and V 5 bases, and 9 bases lay outside the gene matches. The CDR3 has 15 residues. Germline CDR1 reads MDHEN; CDR2 reads SYDVKM.

The J gene is TRBJ1-4, the V gene TRBV28; 8 bases match TRBD1. The clonotype was recovered from a woman between 45 and 60 years old with Graves' hyperthyroidism. Sequencing was done on a sample of blood. CDR3: CASSPIRGLGEKLFF. The CDR3 region has the DNA TGTGCCAGCAGTCCAATCAGGGGGCTAGGTGAAAAACTGTTTTTT.